This T cell receptor beta chain was found in a study of T cell responses to AZD1222 COVID-19 vaccine (dated by TCRdb to the early 2020s). Background on the whole study: AZD1222 recipients given second doses at about 4 weeks or at about 12 weeks were pooled, since spike-specific TCR depth and breadth were not found to differ between the two schedules. A total of about 230 trial participants underwent TCR sequencing, of whom about 200 received two doses of AZD1222 and about 25 received two doses of the MenACWY control vaccine. Trial participants were enrolled by age into 18-55, 56-69 and 70-plus year subgroups, with roughly 150, 30 and 60 TCR-sequenced participants respectively.

Of note for this clone: Its target antigen remains unknown. No per-base quality is available; no much larger clone lies one base away.

The CDR3 regions of human TCRbeta chains were subjected to immunosequencing. From the authors' description of their analysis: TCRs in the repertoires were compared against a reference library of SARS-CoV-2-specific TCRs that had been generated with the MIRA antigen-specificity platform. Breadth meant the fraction of unique TCRs that were SARS-CoV-2-associated, whereas depth meant the fraction of total T cells that were SARS-CoV-2-associated. Using the MIRA data, each spike-specific TCR was mapped to the spike region that the TCR reacts to and placed in a CD4 or CD8 class. Log10-transformed breadth and depth values were compared by one-way ANOVA with Sidak's multiple comparisons tests. TCRdb retrieved this table from immuneACCESS and kept in-frame rearrangements only. Not all clones are present; in checked studies, unresolved V genes account for under half, and no reason is known for the remainder. D and trimming were read from the DNA, whereas the V and J calls and clone size are those reported in that table. The sample yields some 160,000 clones; less than 95% were counted once. Around 4.4% of the sample goes to the ten largest clones.

General study outcomes and caveats: Conclusions about previously exposed vaccinees are limited because only six or seven AZD1222 recipients were SARS-CoV-2 seropositive at baseline. The whole spike protein was spanned by vaccine-associated CD4 TCRs, and dominant responses were seen in regions 160-218 and 743-854. After two AZD1222 doses, both the breadth and the depth of spike-specific TCRs were significantly higher than at day 0 and than in MenACWY recipients. Epitopes outside the regions mutated in the B.1.351 and B.1.1.7 variants were reportedly recognized by nearly half of the unique spike-specific TCRs. Participants were mostly white British and included more females than males, and it was suggested by the authors that clonal diversity may have been underestimated. In the small 56-69-year group, the increase in depth fell short of significance, most likely because of low power. No day 14 peak-response samples were available, so repertoires were characterized only after the peak T cell response.

From the cysteine through the phenylalanine, the CDR3 covers 17 amino acids. Only the CDR3 portion is preserved as DNA: 51 bases, with reading frame beginning at the first base. Sequences MNHEY (CDR1) and SMNVEV (CDR2) are obtained from the germline V gene (reference sequence). Germline trimming: 0 bases from V, 4 bases from J; junction bases outside gene matches: 10. In light of the paper, this sample's time point label describes: baseline before first vaccination. Vaccinee samples came from UK trials COV001 and COV002, including a single-blind randomized controlled phase 2/3 trial of AZD1222 (ChAdOx1 nCoV-19) in healthy adults. For TCRbeta chain sequencing, PBMC samples were collected from trial participants at day 0 and at day 28 after the second dose.

The clonotype originates from an adult in good health. The V gene is TRBV27 and the J gene is TRBJ1-2; 8 junctional bases match TRBD1. Sequencing used peripheral blood, obtained on day 0 of AZD1222 vaccination. The CDR3 in this case is CASSLSGQGGNLYGYTF. The bases read TGTGCCAGCAGTTTATCCGGACAGGGAGGGAATCTCTATGGCTACACCTTC.